This TCR beta chain was recovered during a study of blood T cell repertoires in COVID-19. Authors' analysis steps: Reference gene primers were amplified, and this amplification served to estimate nucleated cell counts. Sequencing used immunoSEQ multiplex PCR; TCRdb keeps in-frame clones, though not all of them. From that table come the V and J calls and clone size; the DNA was used to work out D and trimming. The sample shows 55,000 to 70,000 clones, about 85% of them seen only once. V lost 7 bases, J lost 2 bases, and 10 bases lay in between. The CDR3 extends over 12 amino acids. CDR1 is SQVTM and CDR2 is ANQGSEA in the germline V gene.

The receptor comes from a woman older than 75 with COVID-19, enrolled during active disease. The V call is TRBV29-1, the J call TRBJ2-3, with a weak D call TRBD1 (5 bases). Material for sequencing was peripheral blood. In DNA form, the CDR3 reads TGCAGCGCAGACAGTGACACAGATACGCAGTATTTT. This sequence encodes CSADSDTDTQYF.